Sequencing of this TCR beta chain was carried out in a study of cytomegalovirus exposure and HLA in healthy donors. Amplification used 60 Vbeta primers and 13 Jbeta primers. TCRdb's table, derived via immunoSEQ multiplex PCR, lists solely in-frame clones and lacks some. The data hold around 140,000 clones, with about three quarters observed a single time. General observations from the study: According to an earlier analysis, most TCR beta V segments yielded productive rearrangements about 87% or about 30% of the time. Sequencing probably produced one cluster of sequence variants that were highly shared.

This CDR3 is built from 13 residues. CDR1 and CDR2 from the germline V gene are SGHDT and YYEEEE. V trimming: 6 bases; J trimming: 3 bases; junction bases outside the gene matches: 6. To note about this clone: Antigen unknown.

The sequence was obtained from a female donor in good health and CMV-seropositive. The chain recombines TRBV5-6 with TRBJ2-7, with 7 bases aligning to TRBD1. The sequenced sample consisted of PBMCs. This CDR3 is CASTKGQSYEQYF. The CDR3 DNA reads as TGTGCCAGCACCAAGGGACAGAGCTACGAGCAGTACTTC.